Listed below are T cell receptor beta chains from one sample, sequenced in a study of shared clonotypes between healthy human individuals. Method: immunoSEQ multiplex PCR; TCRdb's copy keeps in-frame clones and lacks some. The table shows some 1,900,000 clones, with over 85% occurring only once. Sequencing was performed on naive CD8+ T cells sorted from blood. Receptor source: a man aged 18-30 years in good health. Each CDR3 is given with its conserved first and last residue. The D gene is left open where the match is weak. Rows may omit the clone size; those that give it use once, few, many or a size class.

cdr3_nt: TGCGCCAGCAGCCAAGATGGTATCGCGGGAGAGGTCACAGATACGCAGTATTTT
cdr3_aa: CASSQDGIAGEVTDTQYF
d_call: TRBD2
cdr3_length: 18
j_call: TRBJ2-3
v_call: TRBV4-3
clone_size: .

cdr3_nt: TGTGCCACCAGCAGAGAGGGGGTCCCCCATCAGCCCCAGCATTTT
cdr3_aa: CATSREGVPHQPQHF
d_call: .
cdr3_length: 15
j_call: TRBJ1-5
v_call: TRBV15
clone_size: once

cdr3_nt: TGTGCCATCAGTGTAGGGCAGGTTGATGAAAAACTGTTTTTT
cdr3_aa: CAISVGQVDEKLFF
d_call: .
cdr3_length: 14
j_call: TRBJ1-4
v_call: TRBV10-3
clone_size: .

cdr3_nt: TGTGCCAGCAGCTCATCCAGGGGGCTGAGCTCCTACAATGAGCAGTTCTTC
cdr3_aa: CASSSSRGLSSYNEQFF
d_call: TRBD1
cdr3_length: 17
j_call: TRBJ2-1
v_call: TRBV7-9
clone_size: .

cdr3_nt: TGTGCCACCGAGAGCGTTAACTCCGATGAAGCTTTCTTT
cdr3_aa: CATESVNSDEAFF
d_call: .
cdr3_length: 13
j_call: TRBJ1-1
v_call: TRBV15
clone_size: .

cdr3_nt: TGTGCCAGCAGTTACTTTACAGGGTCCAGCGAGCAGTACTTC
cdr3_aa: CASSYFTGSSEQYF
d_call: .
cdr3_length: 14
j_call: TRBJ2-7
v_call: TRBV6-5
clone_size: .

cdr3_nt: TGTGCCTCCTCAGCCGGGACAGCTGAAAAACTGTTTTTT
cdr3_aa: CASSAGTAEKLFF
d_call: TRBD1
cdr3_length: 13
j_call: TRBJ1-4
v_call: TRBV5-4
clone_size: .

cdr3_nt: TGTGCTAGTGGTTTGGTAACCACTTCAGGAGGTGTGACCCAGTACTTC
cdr3_aa: CASGLVTTSGGVTQYF
d_call: .
cdr3_length: 16
j_call: TRBJ2-5
v_call: TRBV12-5
clone_size: .

cdr3_nt: TGTGCCAGCAGCTTAGGGGAGCACACCGGGGAGCTGTTTTTT
cdr3_aa: CASSLGEHTGELFF
d_call: .
cdr3_length: 14
j_call: TRBJ2-2
v_call: TRBV25-1
clone_size: .

cdr3_nt: TGTGCCAGCAGCCCGACGGGGAGCAATCAGCCCCAGCATTTT
cdr3_aa: CASSPTGSNQPQHF
d_call: .
cdr3_length: 14
j_call: TRBJ1-5
v_call: TRBV7-8
clone_size: .

cdr3_nt: TGTGCCAGTAGCCCCTCAATTTACATGAACACTGAAGCTTTCTTT
cdr3_aa: CASSPSIYMNTEAFF
d_call: .
cdr3_length: 15
j_call: TRBJ1-1
v_call: TRBV19
clone_size: .

cdr3_nt: TGTGCCAGACGCACGAGGCTAGAGGAAGGGGACACGCAGTATTTT
cdr3_aa: CARRTRLEEGDTQYF
d_call: .
cdr3_length: 15
j_call: TRBJ2-3
v_call: TRBV6-1
clone_size: .

cdr3_nt: TGTGCCAGCAGTTACCTTAGCGGGAGTTACAATGAGCAGTTCTTC
cdr3_aa: CASSYLSGSYNEQFF
d_call: TRBD2
cdr3_length: 15
j_call: TRBJ2-1
v_call: TRBV6-6
clone_size: .

cdr3_nt: TGCGCCAGCAGCTCGTATAGCGGGGGGGCCTACGAGACCCAGTACTTC
cdr3_aa: CASSSYSGGAYETQYF
d_call: TRBD2
cdr3_length: 16
j_call: TRBJ2-5
v_call: TRBV5-1
clone_size: .

cdr3_nt: TGTGCCAGCAGCTTGGACGGGGCGTCCTACAATGAGCAGTTCTTC
cdr3_aa: CASSLDGASYNEQFF
d_call: .
cdr3_length: 15
j_call: TRBJ2-1
v_call: TRBV5-4
clone_size: once

cdr3_nt: TGTGCCAGCAGTTTTATTGCGGGATTTGGAGAGACCCAGTACTTC
cdr3_aa: CASSFIAGFGETQYF
d_call: .
cdr3_length: 15
j_call: TRBJ2-5
v_call: TRBV27
clone_size: .

cdr3_nt: TGCGCCAGCAGCCAAGATGCCTACACAGATACGCAGTATTTT
cdr3_aa: CASSQDAYTDTQYF
d_call: .
cdr3_length: 14
j_call: TRBJ2-3
v_call: TRBV4-1
clone_size: once

cdr3_nt: TGTGCCACCAGCAGAGATGGACAGGGGGAGAACACTGAAGCTTTCTTT
cdr3_aa: CATSRDGQGENTEAFF
d_call: TRBD1
cdr3_length: 16
j_call: TRBJ1-1
v_call: TRBV15
clone_size: .

cdr3_nt: TGCAGCGTTGTGGGGGTCCCCTACGAGCAGTACTTC
cdr3_aa: CSVVGVPYEQYF
d_call: .
cdr3_length: 12
j_call: TRBJ2-7
v_call: TRBV29-1
clone_size: .

cdr3_nt: TGTGCCAGCTGGCGGGGAAATTCACCCCTCCACTTT
cdr3_aa: CASWRGNSPLHF
d_call: .
cdr3_length: 12
j_call: TRBJ1-6
v_call: TRBV27
clone_size: few

cdr3_nt: TGTGCCAGCAGCTTGTCCAATGAAAAACTGTTTTTT
cdr3_aa: CASSLSNEKLFF
d_call: .
cdr3_length: 12
j_call: TRBJ1-4
v_call: TRBV7-9
clone_size: .

cdr3_nt: TGTGCCAGCAGTTTATTGGGGACAGATAATGGCTACACCTTC
cdr3_aa: CASSLLGTDNGYTF
d_call: TRBD1
cdr3_length: 14
j_call: TRBJ1-2
v_call: TRBV27
clone_size: once

cdr3_nt: TGTGCCATAACAGGAAGAGCGGGAAACACCGGGGAGCTGTTTTTT
cdr3_aa: CAITGRAGNTGELFF
d_call: TRBD2
cdr3_length: 15
j_call: TRBJ2-2
v_call: TRBV2
clone_size: .

cdr3_nt: TGTGCCAGCAGCTTGCTGACAGATCCTAACTATGGCTACACCTTC
cdr3_aa: CASSLLTDPNYGYTF
d_call: .
cdr3_length: 15
j_call: TRBJ1-2
v_call: TRBV5-4
clone_size: few

cdr3_nt: TGTGCCAGCAGTGAAGCCCGGACAGGGGCGCAGCCCCAGCATTTT
cdr3_aa: CASSEARTGAQPQHF
d_call: TRBD1
cdr3_length: 15
j_call: TRBJ1-5
v_call: TRBV6-1
clone_size: .

cdr3_nt: TGTGCCAGCCGCTTCGGGGGTGGGAAGGATGGCTACACCTTC
cdr3_aa: CASRFGGGKDGYTF
d_call: .
cdr3_length: 14
j_call: TRBJ1-2
v_call: TRBV27
clone_size: .

cdr3_nt: TGTGCCAGCAGTGTGACAGCGGAGGGGACCTACGAGCAGTACTTC
cdr3_aa: CASSVTAEGTYEQYF
d_call: .
cdr3_length: 15
j_call: TRBJ2-7
v_call: TRBV25-1
clone_size: .

cdr3_nt: TGTGCCAGCAGCTTGGCGGAGGAGTCCACAGATACGCAGTATTTT
cdr3_aa: CASSLAEESTDTQYF
d_call: .
cdr3_length: 15
j_call: TRBJ2-3
v_call: TRBV5-4
clone_size: .

cdr3_nt: TGTGCCAGCAGCCTCCGGACAGGGAAGTTCAATGAGCAGTTCTTC
cdr3_aa: CASSLRTGKFNEQFF
d_call: TRBD1
cdr3_length: 15
j_call: TRBJ2-1
v_call: TRBV13
clone_size: .

cdr3_nt: TGTGCCAGCAGTTCTCCTCTGGACAGGGGCGAAAAACTGTTTTTT
cdr3_aa: CASSSPLDRGEKLFF
d_call: TRBD1
cdr3_length: 15
j_call: TRBJ1-4
v_call: TRBV7-9
clone_size: .

cdr3_nt: TGTGCCAGCAGTTTATCGGCCCTCCCTAACTATGGCTACACCTTC
cdr3_aa: CASSLSALPNYGYTF
d_call: .
cdr3_length: 15
j_call: TRBJ1-2
v_call: TRBV27
clone_size: once

cdr3_nt: TGTGCCAGCAGTTCCATTAGGGGGGGGCGGGTTCAGCCCCAGCATTTT
cdr3_aa: CASSSIRGGRVQPQHF
d_call: .
cdr3_length: 16
j_call: TRBJ1-5
v_call: TRBV6-5
clone_size: .

cdr3_nt: TGTGCCAGCAACCACGGTATCACCGGGGAGCTGTTTTTT
cdr3_aa: CASNHGITGELFF
d_call: .
cdr3_length: 13
j_call: TRBJ2-2
v_call: TRBV5-4
clone_size: .

cdr3_nt: TGCGCCAGCAGCCAAGATAGGAGTTACGAGCAGTACTTC
cdr3_aa: CASSQDRSYEQYF
d_call: .
cdr3_length: 13
j_call: TRBJ2-7
v_call: TRBV4-3
clone_size: few

cdr3_nt: TGTGCCAGCAGCTGGGAAGGGAGGGAAGTCCAAGAGACCCAGTACTTC
cdr3_aa: CASSWEGREVQETQYF
d_call: TRBD2
cdr3_length: 16
j_call: TRBJ2-5
v_call: TRBV13
clone_size: .

cdr3_nt: TGCACCAGCAGCCAAGTTAGGGCCGCCAGGAACACTGAAGCTTTCTTT
cdr3_aa: CTSSQVRAARNTEAFF
d_call: .
cdr3_length: 16
j_call: TRBJ1-1
v_call: TRBV1
clone_size: .

cdr3_nt: TGTGCCAGCGGTTCTACCTACGAGCAGTACTTC
cdr3_aa: CASGSTYEQYF
d_call: .
cdr3_length: 11
j_call: TRBJ2-7
v_call: TRBV6-6
clone_size: .

cdr3_nt: TGTGCCAGCAGCGCCTGGGACAATGAGCAGTTCTTC
cdr3_aa: CASSAWDNEQFF
d_call: .
cdr3_length: 12
j_call: TRBJ2-1
v_call: TRBV9
clone_size: .

cdr3_nt: TGTGCCAGCAGTTACGTAGCGAGCTACACAGATACGCAGTATTTT
cdr3_aa: CASSYVASYTDTQYF
d_call: .
cdr3_length: 15
j_call: TRBJ2-3
v_call: TRBV6-6
clone_size: .

cdr3_nt: TGTGCCAGCAGTCCCTTCGAACTCACAGATACGCAGTATTTT
cdr3_aa: CASSPFELTDTQYF
d_call: .
cdr3_length: 14
j_call: TRBJ2-3
v_call: TRBV28
clone_size: .

cdr3_nt: TGTGCCAGCAGCTTAGTGTCCTGGACCCCGGATGCACCAGATACGCAGTATTTT
cdr3_aa: CASSLVSWTPDAPDTQYF
d_call: .
cdr3_length: 18
j_call: TRBJ2-3
v_call: TRBV7-8
clone_size: .

cdr3_nt: TGTGCCAGCAGCTTGACAGGGCCGAACACTGAAGCTTTCTTT
cdr3_aa: CASSLTGPNTEAFF
d_call: TRBD1
cdr3_length: 14
j_call: TRBJ1-1
v_call: TRBV7-9
clone_size: .

cdr3_nt: TGTGCCAGCAGCCGTGCGCCGGACAGGGGGTGTGAGACCCAGTACTTC
cdr3_aa: CASSRAPDRGCETQYF
d_call: TRBD1
cdr3_length: 16
j_call: TRBJ2-5
v_call: TRBV7-4
clone_size: .

cdr3_nt: TGTGCCAGCAGTACGCTAGCGGGAGCTTACTACAATGAGCAGTTCTTC
cdr3_aa: CASSTLAGAYYNEQFF
d_call: TRBD2
cdr3_length: 16
j_call: TRBJ2-1
v_call: TRBV6-6
clone_size: .

cdr3_nt: TGTGCCTGGAGTGTACGGGGTTTCACCGGGGAGCTGTTTTTT
cdr3_aa: CAWSVRGFTGELFF
d_call: .
cdr3_length: 14
j_call: TRBJ2-2
v_call: TRBV30
clone_size: .

cdr3_nt: TGCGCCAGCAGCCAAGATCCTCGGGGGGCGGATCAAGCTTTCTTT
cdr3_aa: CASSQDPRGADQAFF
d_call: .
cdr3_length: 15
j_call: TRBJ1-1
v_call: TRBV4-1
clone_size: .

cdr3_nt: TGTGCCAGCAGCCCATTCACCGGGGCCCAGTACTTC
cdr3_aa: CASSPFTGAQYF
d_call: .
cdr3_length: 12
j_call: TRBJ2-5
v_call: TRBV28
clone_size: .

cdr3_nt: TGTGCCAGCGGGGAGGCTAGCACGAACACCGGGGAGCTGTTTTTT
cdr3_aa: CASGEASTNTGELFF
d_call: .
cdr3_length: 15
j_call: TRBJ2-2
v_call: TRBV2
clone_size: few

cdr3_nt: TGTGCCAGCAGCTTCGGACCTCCCGGGGAGCTGTTTTTT
cdr3_aa: CASSFGPPGELFF
d_call: .
cdr3_length: 13
j_call: TRBJ2-2
v_call: TRBV5-6
clone_size: .

cdr3_nt: TGCGCCAGCAGCCAAGACGTTACTGACTCTAGGGACGAGCAGTACTTC
cdr3_aa: CASSQDVTDSRDEQYF
d_call: .
cdr3_length: 16
j_call: TRBJ2-7
v_call: TRBV4-3
clone_size: .

cdr3_nt: TGTGCCAGCAGCGTGGGGACAAGCGGGGGTGGACAGTTCTTC
cdr3_aa: CASSVGTSGGGQFF
d_call: TRBD2
cdr3_length: 14
j_call: TRBJ2-1
v_call: TRBV9
clone_size: .

cdr3_nt: TGTGCCAGCAGACCCGGACAGGGATACAATGAGCAGTTCTTC
cdr3_aa: CASRPGQGYNEQFF
d_call: TRBD1
cdr3_length: 14
j_call: TRBJ2-1
v_call: TRBV2
clone_size: .

cdr3_nt: TGTGCCAGCAGCTTAATCCCGGGACAGGGCTACCTAGGGGAGCAGTACTTC
cdr3_aa: CASSLIPGQGYLGEQYF
d_call: TRBD1
cdr3_length: 17
j_call: TRBJ2-7
v_call: TRBV11-2
clone_size: .